This T cell receptor (beta chain) was identified in a study of cytomegalovirus exposure and HLA in healthy donors. Study-level points and caveats: A later analysis appeared to link common viral pathogens to several of the most significant clusters. In vitro data verified a few CMV-associated chains as specific for CMV antigens. Excluded were some V segments that proved indistinguishable, including TRBV6-2 and TRBV6-3.

Amplification used 60 Vbeta primers and 13 Jbeta primers. The assay was immunoSEQ multiplex PCR, and TCRdb's table has in-frame clones only and misses some. The sample has about 120,000 clones; about 62% are singletons. This clone was recorded a few times. Its antigen is still unknown. Nominal health characterized the donors when sampled, though unrecorded immune exposures were likely. CDR1 and CDR2 from the germline V gene are MNHNY and SVGAGI (reference sequence). J was trimmed by 7 bases and V by 6 bases; bases with no gene match: 8. This CDR3 has 14 residues. V is TRBV6-6 and J is TRBJ2-1; 8 bases map to TRBD2. The source of this sequence is a woman aged 40-49 years in good health and CMV-seropositive. Specimen: PBMCs. CDR3 sequence reads: CASRLREGRNEQFF. The CDR3 DNA is TGTGCCAGCAGACTCCGGGAGGGCCGTAATGAGCAGTTCTTC.